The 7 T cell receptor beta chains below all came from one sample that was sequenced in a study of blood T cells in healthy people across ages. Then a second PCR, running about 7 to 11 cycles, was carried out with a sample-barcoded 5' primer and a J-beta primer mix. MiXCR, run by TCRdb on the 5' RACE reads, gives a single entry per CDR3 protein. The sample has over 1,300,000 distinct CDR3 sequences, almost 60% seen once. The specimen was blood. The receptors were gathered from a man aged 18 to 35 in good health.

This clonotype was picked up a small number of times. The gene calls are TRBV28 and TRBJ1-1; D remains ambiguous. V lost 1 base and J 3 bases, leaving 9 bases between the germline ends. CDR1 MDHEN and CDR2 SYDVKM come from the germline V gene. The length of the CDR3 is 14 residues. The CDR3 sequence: CASSLYGGYTEAFF. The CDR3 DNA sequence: TGTGCCAGCAGTTTATATGGTGGGTACACTGAAGCTTTCTTT. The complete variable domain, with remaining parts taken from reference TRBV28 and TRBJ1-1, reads DVKVTQSSRYLVKRTGEKVFLECVQDMDHENMFWYRQDPGLGLRLIYFSYDVKMKEKGDIPEGYSVSREKKERFSLILESASTNQTSMYLCASSLYGGYTEAFFGQGTRLTVV.

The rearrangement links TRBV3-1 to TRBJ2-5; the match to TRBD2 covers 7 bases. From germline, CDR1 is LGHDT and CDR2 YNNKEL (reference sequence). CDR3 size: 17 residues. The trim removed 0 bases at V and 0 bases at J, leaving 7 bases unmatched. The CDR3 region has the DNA TGTGCCAGCAGCCAAGATCCCAGCGGGACGTACCAAGAGACCCAGTACTTC. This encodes CASSQDPSGTYQETQYF.

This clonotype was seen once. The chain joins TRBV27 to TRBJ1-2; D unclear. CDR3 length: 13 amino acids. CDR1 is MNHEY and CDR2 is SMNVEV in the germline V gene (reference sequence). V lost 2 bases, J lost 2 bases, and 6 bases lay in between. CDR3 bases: TGTGCCAGCAGTTTAAAAACAAACTATGGCTACACCTTC. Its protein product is CASSLKTNYGYTF.

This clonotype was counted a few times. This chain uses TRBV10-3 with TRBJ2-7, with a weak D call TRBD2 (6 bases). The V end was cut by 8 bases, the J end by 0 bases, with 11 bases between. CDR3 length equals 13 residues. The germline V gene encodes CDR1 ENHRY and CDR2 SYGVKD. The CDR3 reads CAIGLPNSYEQYF. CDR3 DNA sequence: TGTGCCATCGGACTACCCAACTCCTACGAGCAGTACTTC.

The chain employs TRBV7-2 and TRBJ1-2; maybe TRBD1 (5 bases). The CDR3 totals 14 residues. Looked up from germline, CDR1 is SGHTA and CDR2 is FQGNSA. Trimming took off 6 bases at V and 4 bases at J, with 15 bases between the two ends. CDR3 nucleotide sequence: TGTGCCAGCAGTTGGGACCGGGAGGCCTATGGCTACACCTTC. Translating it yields CASSWDREAYGYTF.

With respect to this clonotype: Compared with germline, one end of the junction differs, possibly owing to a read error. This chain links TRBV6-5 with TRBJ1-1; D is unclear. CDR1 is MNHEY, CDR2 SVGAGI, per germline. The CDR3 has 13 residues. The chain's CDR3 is CASSDSVGVTAFF. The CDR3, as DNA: TGTGCCAGCAGTGACTCGGTCGGGGTGACGGCTTTCTTT.

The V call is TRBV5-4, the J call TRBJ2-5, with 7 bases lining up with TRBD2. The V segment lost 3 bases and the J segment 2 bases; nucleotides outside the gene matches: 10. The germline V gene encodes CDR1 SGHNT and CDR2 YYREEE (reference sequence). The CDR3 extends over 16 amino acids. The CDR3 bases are TGTGCCAGCAGCTACCGGAGACTAGCTGCTCAAGAGACCCAGTACTTC. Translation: CASSYRRLAAQETQYF.